The T cell receptor beta chain under discussion was sequenced for a study of blood T cell repertoires in COVID-19. Data came from immunoSEQ multiplex PCR; TCRdb stores just in-frame clones and leaves some out. The data contain approximately 150,000 clones, around 82% of them singletons. The length of the CDR3 is 14 residues. V dropped 7 bases and J dropped 4; count of bases not matched to a gene: 8. The V gene's germline CDR1 is SGHRS and CDR2 YFSETQ. The clonotype comes from a man aged 40-50 years who had recovered from COVID-19. The chain joins TRBV5-1 to TRBJ1-2, with 9 bases identical to TRBD1. Sequencing was done on a sample of PBMCs or T cells enriched from blood (not recorded which). DNA of the CDR3: TGCGCCAGCGCGTGGACAGGGGACAGCTATGGCTACACCTTC. It specifies CASAWTGDSYGYTF.